These 24 T cell receptor beta chains share one sample of origin, sequenced in a study of shared clonotypes between healthy human individuals. The repertoire was sequenced with immunoSEQ multiplex PCR; TCRdb's copy has only in-frame clones and lacks some. Among about 490,000 clones listed, less than 80% were seen once. The sequenced sample was PBMCs. Every receptor here comes from a woman in her forties in good health. Some clones in this sample may be carry-over from other donors' samples.

The chain has TRBV11-3 and TRBJ2-1; TRBD2 matches 10 bases. The CDR3 totals 18 residues. With 1 base clipped from V and 0 bases from J, the junction kept 6 bases outside the gene matches. Germline CDR1 reads SGHNT; CDR2 reads YENEEA. This CDR3 is CASSLGPGLADSYNEQFF. The CDR3 nucleotides read TGTGCCAGCAGCTTAGGGCCCGGACTAGCGGACTCCTACAATGAGCAGTTCTTC. Complete variable domain (other parts from reference TRBV11-3 and TRBJ2-1): EAGVVQSPRYKIIEKKQPVAFWCNPISGHNTLYWYLQNLGQGPELLIRYENEEAVDDSQLPKDRFSAERLKGVDSTLKIQPAELGDSAVYLCASSLGPGLADSYNEQFFGPGTRLTVL.

This clone was counted a single time. The rearrangement links TRBV10-3 to TRBJ1-4; no definite D call. V was pared by 0 bases and J by 8 bases, with 4 bases between. In germline, CDR1 is ENHRY, CDR2 SYGVKD. This CDR3 contains 12 residues. CDR3 sequence reads: CAISESVEKLFF. The CDR3 region has the DNA TGTGCCATCAGTGAGTCGGTCGAAAAACTGTTTTTT.

The chain recombines TRBV28 with TRBJ1-5; TRBD1 is a possible D gene (6 bases). CDR1 is MDHEN and CDR2 is SYDVKM in the germline V gene. V lost 7 bases to trimming and J lost 11 bases, with 27 bases between them. The CDR3 is 16 residues long. Here the CDR3 DNA reads TGTGCCAGCAACCCTAGGGGGGGCAGGGCACGGTTGTCCCAGCATTTT. It specifies CASNPRGGRARLSQHF.

This chain connects TRBV27 to TRBJ2-7, with 9 bases identical to TRBD1. CDR1 is MNHEY, CDR2 SMNVEV, per germline (reference sequence). The CDR3 runs 15 residues. V gave up 6 bases and J gave up 5 bases; unmatched junction bases: 11. The CDR3 loop reads CASRAPNRGHDEQYF. DNA of the CDR3: TGTGCCAGCAGGGCCCCCAACAGGGGGCACGACGAGCAGTACTTC.

This clone was picked up one time. This rearrangement joins TRBV16 to TRBJ1-1; D unclear. The CDR3 covers 15 residues. Germline CDR1 KGHSY, CDR2 FQNENV. Trimming took 3 bases from V and 5 from J, leaving 16 bases between them. This CDR3 is CASSQNKGLLTEAFF. DNA for the CDR3: TGTGCCAGCAGCCAGAACAAAGGGTTACTGACTGAAGCTTTCTTT.

The V gene is TRBV2, the J gene TRBJ1-2; D possibly corresponds to TRBD1 (5 bases). Germline loops: CDR1 SNHLY, CDR2 FYNNEI. This CDR3 contains 10 residues. With 6 bases removed from V and 13 bases from J, the gap between germline ends came to 12 bases. The CDR3 sequence: CASRNPGITF. The CDR3 DNA reads as TGTGCCAGCAGAAACCCAGGGATCACCTTC.

This clone was detected ten times or more. The chain employs TRBV11-2 and TRBJ2-1; no clear D. The CDR3 runs to 15 residues. The V end was cut by 5 bases, the J end by 5 bases, with 16 bases between. The germline V gene encodes CDR1 SGHAT and CDR2 FQNNGV. CDR3 amino acids: CASSPLKGRDNEQFF. CDR3 DNA sequence: TGTGCCAGCAGCCCTCTCAAGGGAAGGGACAATGAGCAGTTCTTC.

This clone showed up many times. This chain uses TRBV6-1 with TRBJ2-7; no clear D. Germline V lookup: CDR1 MNHNS, CDR2 SASEGT. This CDR3 comprises 15 residues. V was pared by 4 bases and J by 5 bases, with 18 bases between. In DNA form, the CDR3 reads TGTGCCAGCAGTGTAGGGCCCGCCACATCGAACGAGCAGTACTTC. The encoded protein is CASSVGPATSNEQYF.

The rearrangement uses TRBV10-3 and TRBJ2-5; TRBD2 agrees at 16 bases. The CDR3 extends over 19 amino acids. Germline CDR1 ENHRY, CDR2 SYGVKD. V shed 6 bases, J shed 4 bases, and the junction held 14 bases outside the gene matches. The CDR3 DNA follows: TGTGCCATCAGCCGACAGGGGGGACTAGCGGGAGGGCCGGGAGAGACCCAGTACTTC. It translates to CAISRQGGLAGGPGETQYF.

The chain has TRBV29-1 and TRBJ1-5; tentatively, D is TRBD1 (6 bases). This CDR3 region has 12 residues. The V end lost 6 bases, the J end lost 3 bases, and 9 bases lay between the germline ends. Germline CDR1 SQVTM, CDR2 ANQGSEA. In DNA, the CDR3 is TGCAGCGTCGGACAGTACAATCAGCCCCAGCATTTT. It encodes CSVGQYNQPQHF.

The genes are TRBV29-1 and TRBJ2-5, with a tentative D call TRBD1 (5 bases). Germline values: CDR1 SQVTM, CDR2 ANQGSEA. CDR3 length: 13 amino acids. V dropped 7 bases and J dropped 4 bases, with 16 bases sitting between them. The CDR3 nucleotides are TGCAGCGCCATGGCAGGGAATGGAGAGACCCAGTACTTC. Translation: CSAMAGNGETQYF.

The chain employs TRBV13 and TRBJ1-2; D not resolved. The CDR3 consists of 12 residues. The germline V gene encodes CDR1 PRHDT and CDR2 FYEKMQ (reference sequence). Trimming took off 1 base at V and 7 bases at J, with 7 bases between the two ends. The CDR3 DNA reads TGTGCCAGCAGCTTAGAAGTCTCTGGCTACACCTTC. Its protein product is CASSLEVSGYTF. Variable domain in full (rest from reference TRBV13 and TRBJ1-2): AAGVIQSPRHLIKEKRETATLKCYPIPRHDTVYWYQQGPGQDPQFLISFYEKMQSDKGSIPDRFSAQQFSDYHSELNMSSLELGDSALYFCASSLEVSGYTFGSGTRLTVV.

The J gene is TRBJ2-7, the V gene TRBV7-8, with TRBD1 identical over 9 bases. The J segment lost 5 bases and the V segment lost 5 bases, leaving 13 bases of the junction unmatched. The germline CDR1 and CDR2 sequences are SGHVS and FQNEAQ. This CDR3 has 16 residues. CDR3 loop: CASSQVRTGESNEQYF. The DNA of the CDR3 is TGTGCCAGCAGCCAAGTTAGGACAGGGGAAAGTAACGAGCAGTACTTC.

V gene TRBV4-3 combines with J gene TRBJ1-1; D may be TRBD1 (5 bases). From germline, CDR1 is LGHNA and CDR2 YSLEER. The CDR3 runs 17 residues. Deletions cut 1 base from V and 2 bases from J, with 17 bases between. CDR3 sequence (DNA): TGCGCCAGCAGCCAAGTTGAAGGGGCGCGGAGTAACACTGAAGCTTTCTTT. Encoded protein: CASSQVEGARSNTEAFF.

Turning to this clone: Other nucleotide sequences from this sample produce the same CDR3. V usage is TRBV7-2 and J usage is TRBJ1-5; D gene unclear. V dropped 5 bases and J dropped 2 bases, with 10 bases sitting between them. The length of the CDR3 is 14 residues. Germline-derived CDR1 and CDR2 are SGHTA and FQGNSA. CDR3 protein: CASSLRHGNQPQHF. The CDR3 nucleotides are TGTGCCAGCAGCCTCCGTCACGGCAATCAGCCCCAGCATTTT.

The gene calls are TRBV27 and TRBJ2-7; no reliable D call. This CDR3 region has 11 residues. Germline loops: CDR1 MNHEY, CDR2 SMNVEV (reference sequence). Deletions cut 6 bases from V and 6 bases from J, with 9 bases between. For the CDR3, the DNA is TGTGCCAGCAGCGCGGTGGTCGAGCAGTACTTC. Protein sequence: CASSAVVEQYF.

This clone occurred a few times. V usage is TRBV9 and J usage is TRBJ2-1, with 9 bases matching TRBD2. Germline CDR1 reads SGDLS; CDR2 reads YYNGEE. V shed 0 bases, J shed 4 bases, and the junction held 2 bases outside the gene matches. The CDR3 is made up of 15 amino acids. The CDR3 DNA reads as TGTGCCAGCAGCGTAGCTAGCGGGGTATACAATGAGCAGTTCTTC. Amino acids: CASSVASGVYNEQFF.

Comment on this clone: One base away lies a much larger clone, so this may be a sequencing read error. The same CDR3 arises from other DNA sequences in this sample as well. The chain combines TRBV30 with TRBJ2-7; D uncertain. The CDR3 sequence is 12 residues long. Between the trimmed V and J ends, which lost 1 base and 7 bases, there was a span of 11 bases. CDR1 and CDR2 (germline): GTSNPN, SVGIG (reference sequence). Here the CDR3 reads CAWSASVGEQYF. CDR3 nucleotides: TGTGCCTGGAGTGCTTCGGTGGGTGAGCAGTACTTC. Looking up the rest from reference TRBV30 and TRBJ2-7 gives the full variable domain: SQTIHQWPATLVQPVGSPLSLECTVEGTSNPNLYWYRQAAGRGLQLLFYSVGIGQISSEVPQNLSASRPQDRQFILSSKKLLLSDSGFYLCAWSASVGEQYFGPGTRLTVT.

V usage is TRBV7-2 and J usage is TRBJ2-1; the D gene is possibly TRBD2 (5 bases). Germline lookup yields CDR1 SGHTA and CDR2 FQGNSA. Trimming left V 1 base short and J 0 bases short, with 7 bases between. CDR3 length: 15 residues. CDR3 sequence: CASSLGRGSYNEQFF. The DNA for the CDR3 is TGTGCCAGCAGCTTAGGACGGGGCTCCTACAATGAGCAGTTCTTC.

The chain has TRBV4-1 and TRBJ2-2; unclear D gene. Germline loops: CDR1 MGHRA, CDR2 YSYEKL. V lost 1 base to trimming and J lost 5 bases, with 14 bases between them. There are 16 residues in the CDR3. Here the CDR3 DNA reads TGCGCCAGCAGCCAAGTCACATCGGCAGGTACCGGGGAGCTGTTTTTT. Its translation: CASSQVTSAGTGELFF.

This clone was seen once. Other DNA sequences from this sample encode an identical CDR3 as well. The V call is TRBV30, the J call TRBJ2-5; D possibly corresponds to TRBD1 (6 bases). Germline V lookup: CDR1 GTSNPN, CDR2 SVGIG (reference sequence). V gave up 3 bases and J gave up 2 bases, with 10 bases separating them. The CDR3 is 13 residues long. The DNA of the CDR3 is TGTGCCTGGAGCCCAGGGGCTCAAGAGACCCAGTACTTC. Amino acids: CAWSPGAQETQYF.

The rearrangement uses TRBV21-1 and TRBJ2-1. TRBV21-1 has pseudogene status. This CDR3 comprises 16 residues. In DNA form, the CDR3 reads TGTGCCAGCCACGAAAGGAGGGGACAAGGCTACAATGAGCAGTTCTTC. Translated: CASHERRGQGYNEQFF.

CDR3 in amino acids: CASSELTGVDEQFF. CDR3 nucleotide sequence: TGTGCCAGCAGTGAACTTACCGGGGTTGATGAGCAGTTCTTC. This chain joins TRBV2 and TRBJ2-1, with D possibly TRBD2 on 5 matching bases. CDR1 is SNHLY and CDR2 is FYNNEI in the germline V gene. The CDR3 has 14 amino acids. Trimming took off 2 bases at V and 8 bases at J, with 13 bases between the two ends.

This clone has just a few counts. A junction boundary mismatches the germline segment, possibly from a read error. The rearrangement uses TRBV25-1 and TRBJ2-5; 7 positions match TRBD1. Germline V gene data show CDR1 as MGHDK and CDR2 as SYGVNS. The CDR3 spans 14 residues. The CDR3 nucleotides are TGTGCCTGCAGTGATCGGGACAGCCAAGAGACCCAGTACTTC. Translating it yields CACSDRDSQETQYF.